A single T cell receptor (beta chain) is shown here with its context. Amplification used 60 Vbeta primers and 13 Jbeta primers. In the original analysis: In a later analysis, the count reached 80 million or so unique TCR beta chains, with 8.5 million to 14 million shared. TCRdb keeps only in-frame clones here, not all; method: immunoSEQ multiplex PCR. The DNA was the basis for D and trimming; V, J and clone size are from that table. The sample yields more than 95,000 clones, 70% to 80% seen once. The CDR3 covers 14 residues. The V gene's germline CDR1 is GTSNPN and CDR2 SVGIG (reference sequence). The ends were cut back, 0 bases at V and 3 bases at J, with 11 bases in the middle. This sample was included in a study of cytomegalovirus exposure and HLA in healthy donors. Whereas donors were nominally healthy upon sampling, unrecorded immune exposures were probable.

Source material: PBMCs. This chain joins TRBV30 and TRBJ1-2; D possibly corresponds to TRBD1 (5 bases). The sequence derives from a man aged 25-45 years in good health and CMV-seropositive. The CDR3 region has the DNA TGTGCCTGGAGTGTTGGCTCGACAGACTATGGCTACACCTTC. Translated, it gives CAWSVGSTDYGYTF.